These T cell receptor beta chains were read from a single sample in a study of cytomegalovirus exposure and HLA in healthy donors. Clones were sequenced by immunoSEQ multiplex PCR, and TCRdb holds only the in-frame ones, with some missing. Seen here are about 150,000 clones, roughly three quarters observed once, and the top ten hold roughly 1.1%. Sequences were obtained from PBMCs. These receptors were collected from a male donor in good health and CMV-seronegative. The CDR3 runs from the conserved cysteine through the conserved F or W. Each record gives: CDR3 protein, CDR3 DNA, D gene, J gene, V gene, clone size, CDR3 length. D genes are given only for firm matches. A row's size may be missing; if present it is once, few, many or a size class.

CASSLVVNTEAFF | TGCGCCAGCAGCTTGGTAGTGAACACTGAAGCTTTCTTT | NA | TRBJ1-1 | TRBV5-1 | NA | 13
CASSLSGRGNQPQHF | TGTGCCAGCAGCTTATCTGGGAGGGGCAATCAGCCCCAGCATTTT | NA | TRBJ1-5 | TRBV7-2 | once | 15
CASSQDSSRGPYGYTF | TGCGCCAGCAGCCAAGATTCCTCACGGGGTCCCTATGGCTACACCTTC | NA | TRBJ1-2 | TRBV4-1 | NA | 16
CASSQYGELFF | TGCGCCAGCAGCCAGTACGGGGAGCTGTTTTTT | NA | TRBJ2-2 | TRBV4-3 | few | 11
CSVGQEYGYTF | TGCAGCGTCGGACAGGAGTATGGCTACACCTTC | TRBD1 | TRBJ1-2 | TRBV29-1 | NA | 11
CAISEGQGATGELFF | TGTGCCATCAGTGAGGGACAGGGGGCAACCGGGGAGCTGTTTTTT | TRBD1 | TRBJ2-2 | TRBV10-3 | NA | 15
CASSEQGLEGYTF | TGTGCCAGCAGTGAACAGGGACTAGAGGGCTACACCTTC | NA | TRBJ1-2 | TRBV6-4 | NA | 13
CASSQELGQNTDTQYF | TGCGCCAGCAGCCAAGAGCTGGGACAGAACACAGATACGCAGTATTTT | TRBD1 | TRBJ2-3 | TRBV4-3 | NA | 16
CASSSPRTGRFETQYF | TGTGCCAGCAGCTCACCCAGGACAGGGAGATTTGAGACCCAGTACTTC | TRBD1 | TRBJ2-5 | TRBV7-2 | NA | 16
CASSSPGGQGNPHNEQFF | TGTGCCAGCAGCTCCCCTGGGGGACAGGGGAATCCCCACAATGAGCAGTTCTTC | TRBD1 | TRBJ2-1 | TRBV11-2 | NA | 18
CASSSDRGTGETQYF | TGTGCCAGCAGCTCCGACAGGGGGACTGGGGAGACCCAGTACTTC | TRBD1 | TRBJ2-5 | TRBV6-6 | NA | 15
CASSLELRTTFF | TGTGCCAGCAGCTTAGAGCTCCGCACGACTTTCTTT | NA | TRBJ1-1 | TRBV13 | NA | 12
CASSQVGGDTQYF | TGTGCCAGCAGCCAGGTCGGAGGAGATACGCAGTATTTT | NA | TRBJ2-3 | TRBV7-3 | NA | 13
CASSRSGGPLGTGELFF | TGTGCCAGCAGCCGAAGCGGGGGCCCGTTGGGGACCGGGGAGCTGTTTTTT | TRBD2 | TRBJ2-2 | TRBV9 | NA | 17
CASSQDNLAGSLDTQYF | TGCGCCAGCAGCCAAGATAACCTAGCGGGGAGCTTAGATACGCAGTATTTT | TRBD2 | TRBJ2-3 | TRBV4-1 | NA | 17
CASSLGDRLNQPQHF | TGTGCCAGCAGCTTAGGCGACAGGCTCAATCAGCCCCAGCATTTT | NA | TRBJ1-5 | TRBV9 | NA | 15
CASSLRTGRIEKLFF | TGTGCCAGCAGCCTAAGGACAGGGAGGATTGAAAAACTGTTTTTT | TRBD1 | TRBJ1-4 | TRBV7-9 | NA | 15
CASSRDLAGGLGNEQFF | TGTGCCAGCAGCAGGGATTTAGCGGGGGGGCTCGGCAATGAGCAGTTCTTC | TRBD2 | TRBJ2-1 | TRBV7-2 | medium-sized | 17
CASSLFSYNYGYTF | TGTGCCAGCAGCTTGTTTTCCTATAACTATGGCTACACCTTC | NA | TRBJ1-2 | TRBV5-6 | NA | 14
CASSFGPGGGELFF | TGTGCCAGCAGCTTCGGGCCCGGGGGAGGGGAGCTGTTTTTT | NA | TRBJ2-2 | TRBV11-2 | NA | 14
CASSPPAEPQETQYF | TGTGCCAGCAGCCCCCCTGCGGAGCCCCAAGAGACCCAGTACTTC | NA | TRBJ2-5 | TRBV5-6 | NA | 15
CASSPFGGADNEQFF | TGTGCCAGCAGCCCCTTCGGAGGGGCTGACAATGAGCAGTTCTTC | NA | TRBJ2-1 | TRBV14 | once | 15
CASSYSRSYNEQFF | TGTGCCAGCAGTTACTCTCGTTCCTACAATGAGCAGTTCTTC | NA | TRBJ2-1 | TRBV6-6 | NA | 14
CASSNLAAANTGELFF | TGTGCCAGCAGCAACCTAGCGGCCGCGAACACCGGGGAGCTGTTTTTT | TRBD2 | TRBJ2-2 | TRBV7-2 | NA | 16
CASSQQGSKTEAFF | TGTGCCAGCAGTCAACAGGGGAGCAAAACTGAAGCTTTCTTT | TRBD1 | TRBJ1-1 | TRBV4-2 | NA | 14
CASSLGSPPPGNEQFF | TGTGCCAGCAGCTTGGGGTCCCCCCCTCCGGGGAATGAGCAGTTCTTC | NA | TRBJ2-1 | TRBV5-8 | NA | 16
CASSQEGSGGSDEQFF | TGCGCCAGCAGCCAAGAGGGTAGCGGGGGGTCGGATGAGCAGTTCTTC | TRBD2 | TRBJ2-1 | TRBV4-1 | NA | 16
CSVEWSIAGPTDTQYF | TGCAGCGTTGAGTGGAGTATCGCGGGCCCCACAGATACGCAGTATTTT | NA | TRBJ2-3 | TRBV29-1 | NA | 16